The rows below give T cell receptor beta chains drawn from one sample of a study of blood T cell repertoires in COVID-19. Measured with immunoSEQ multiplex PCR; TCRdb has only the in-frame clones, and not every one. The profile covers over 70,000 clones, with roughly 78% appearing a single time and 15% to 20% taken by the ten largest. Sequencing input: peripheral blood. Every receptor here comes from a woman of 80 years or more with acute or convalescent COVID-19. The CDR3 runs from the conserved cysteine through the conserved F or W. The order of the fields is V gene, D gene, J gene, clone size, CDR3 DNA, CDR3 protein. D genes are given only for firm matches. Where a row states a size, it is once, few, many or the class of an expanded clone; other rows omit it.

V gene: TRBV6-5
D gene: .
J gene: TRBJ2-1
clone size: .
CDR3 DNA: TGTGCCAGCAGGGTCTTACTCTCCTACAATGAGCAGTTCTTC
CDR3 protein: CASRVLLSYNEQFF

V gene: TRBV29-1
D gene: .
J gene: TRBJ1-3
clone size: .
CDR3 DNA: TGCAGCGTTACCTCAGGGTCTGGAAACACCATATATTTT
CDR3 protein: CSVTSGSGNTIYF

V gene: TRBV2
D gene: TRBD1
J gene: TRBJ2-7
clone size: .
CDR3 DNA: TGTGCCAGCAGTCGTGGACAGGGGGAGTACGAGCAGTACTTC
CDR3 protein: CASSRGQGEYEQYF

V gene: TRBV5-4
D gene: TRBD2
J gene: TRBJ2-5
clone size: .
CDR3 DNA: TGTGCCAGCAGCCGACTAGCGGGAGATTGGAAAGAGACCCAGTACTTC
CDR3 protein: CASSRLAGDWKETQYF

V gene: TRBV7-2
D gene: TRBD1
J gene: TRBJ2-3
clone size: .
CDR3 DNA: TGTGCCAGCAGTAGGGACAGGGGGGCAGATACGCAGTATTTT
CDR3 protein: CASSRDRGADTQYF

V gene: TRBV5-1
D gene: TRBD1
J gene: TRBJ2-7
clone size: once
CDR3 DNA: TGCGCCAGCAGGGCCGGGACAGGGGGGACCGAGCAGTACTTC
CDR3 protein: CASRAGTGGTEQYF

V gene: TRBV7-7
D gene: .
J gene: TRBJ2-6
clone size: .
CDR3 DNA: TGTGCCAGCAGCCCCCCTAGCTCTGGGGCCAACGTCCTGACTTTC
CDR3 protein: CASSPPSSGANVLTF

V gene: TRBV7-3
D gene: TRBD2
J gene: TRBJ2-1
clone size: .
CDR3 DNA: TGTGCCAGCAGCGCAATAGCGGGGGTTGACTACAATGAGCAGTTCTTC
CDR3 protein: CASSAIAGVDYNEQFF

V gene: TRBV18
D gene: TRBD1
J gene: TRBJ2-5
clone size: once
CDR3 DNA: TGTGCCAGCTCACCAACTGGACAGGTGGAGACCCAGTACTTC
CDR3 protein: CASSPTGQVETQYF

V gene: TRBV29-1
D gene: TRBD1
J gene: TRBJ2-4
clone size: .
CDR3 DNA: TGCAGCGCCGGGGGACAGGGGGCGGAAAACATTCAGTACTTC
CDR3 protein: CSAGGQGAENIQYF

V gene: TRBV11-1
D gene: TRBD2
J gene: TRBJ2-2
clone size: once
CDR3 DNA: TGTGCCAGCAGCCCGGGACTAGGGACCGGGGAGCTGTTTTTT
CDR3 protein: CASSPGLGTGELFF

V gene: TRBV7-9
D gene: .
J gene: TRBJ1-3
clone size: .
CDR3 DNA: TGTGCCAGCAGCTCCCCCAGCTCTGGAAACACCATATATTTT
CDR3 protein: CASSSPSSGNTIYF

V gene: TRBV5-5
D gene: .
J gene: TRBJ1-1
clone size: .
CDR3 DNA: TGTGCCAGCAGACCGATAGCGGGGGGCAAGGTCCCTGAAGCTTTCTTT
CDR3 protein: CASRPIAGGKVPEAFF

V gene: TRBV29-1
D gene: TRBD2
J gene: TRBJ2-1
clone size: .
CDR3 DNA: TGCAGCGGACGGACTAGCGGGGAGGGCGGTGAGCAGTTCTTC
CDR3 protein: CSGRTSGEGGEQFF

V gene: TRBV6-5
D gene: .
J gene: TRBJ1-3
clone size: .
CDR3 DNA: TGTGCCAGCAGGCGACGGGGAGACACCATATATTTT
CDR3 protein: CASRRRGDTIYF

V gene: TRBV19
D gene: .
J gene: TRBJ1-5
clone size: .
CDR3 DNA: TGTGCCAGTAGTATTGGGGGGAGGGGGAATCAGCCCCAGCATTTT
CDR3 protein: CASSIGGRGNQPQHF

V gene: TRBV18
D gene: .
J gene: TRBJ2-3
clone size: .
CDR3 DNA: TGTGCCAGCTCACCAGATAGGGGCGATACGCAGTATTTT
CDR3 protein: CASSPDRGDTQYF

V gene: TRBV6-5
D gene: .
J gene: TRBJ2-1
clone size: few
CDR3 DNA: TGTGCCAGCAGTTACTCCCTTATTGTTGCGGGGTTTGAGCAGTTCTTC
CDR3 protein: CASSYSLIVAGFEQFF

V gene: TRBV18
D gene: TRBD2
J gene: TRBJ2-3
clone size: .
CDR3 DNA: TGTGCCAGCTCACCAGCACCGGGACTAGCGGCTTTTCGCACAGATACGCAGTATTTT
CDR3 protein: CASSPAPGLAAFRTDTQYF

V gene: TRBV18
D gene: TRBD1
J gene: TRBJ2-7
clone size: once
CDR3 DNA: TGTGCCAGCTCACCGGGACAGGGCCTGCACGAGCAGTACTTC
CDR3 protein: CASSPGQGLHEQYF

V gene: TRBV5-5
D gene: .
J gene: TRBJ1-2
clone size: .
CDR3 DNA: TGTGCCAGCAGCTTGACCGGACTAGCTAACTATGGCTACACCTTC
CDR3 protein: CASSLTGLANYGYTF

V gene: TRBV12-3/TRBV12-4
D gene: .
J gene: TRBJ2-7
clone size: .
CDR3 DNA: TGTGCCAGCAGTTTTCGGGGATTTAGCGAGCAGTACTTC
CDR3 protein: CASSFRGFSEQYF

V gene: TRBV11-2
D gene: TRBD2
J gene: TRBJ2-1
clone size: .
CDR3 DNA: TGTGCCAGCAGCCCTAGCGGAACATACAATGAGCAGTTCTTC
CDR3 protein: CASSPSGTYNEQFF

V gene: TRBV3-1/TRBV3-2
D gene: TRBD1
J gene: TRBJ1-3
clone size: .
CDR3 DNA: TGTGCCAGCAGCTCACTTACCGGGACAGGGAGTAACACCATATATTTT
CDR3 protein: CASSSLTGTGSNTIYF

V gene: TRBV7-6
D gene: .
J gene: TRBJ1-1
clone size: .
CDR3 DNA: TGTGCCAGCAGCTTAGTAGTGGGGGGGGATCTGACTGAAGCTTTCTTT
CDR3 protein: CASSLVVGGDLTEAFF

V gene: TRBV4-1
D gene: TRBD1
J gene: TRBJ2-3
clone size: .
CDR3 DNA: TGCGCCAGCTCACACACAGGGGGTAGCACAGATACGCAGTATTTT
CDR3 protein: CASSHTGGSTDTQYF

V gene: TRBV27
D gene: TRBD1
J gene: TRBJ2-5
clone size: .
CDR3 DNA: TGTGCCAGCAGTCCCCTGACAGGGGAGACCCAGTACTTC
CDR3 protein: CASSPLTGETQYF

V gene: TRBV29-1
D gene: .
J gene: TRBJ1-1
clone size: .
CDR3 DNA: TGCAGCGTTGACCGGAGGGAAATGAACACTGAAGCTTTCTTT
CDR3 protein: CSVDRREMNTEAFF

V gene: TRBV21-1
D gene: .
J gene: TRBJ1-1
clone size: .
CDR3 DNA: TGTGCCAGCAGCAAAGAAAGGCGGGGACAGGGTGGTATGAACACTGAAGCTTTCTTT
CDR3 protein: CASSKERRGQGGMNTEAFF

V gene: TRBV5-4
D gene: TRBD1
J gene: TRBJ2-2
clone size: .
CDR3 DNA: TGTGCCAGCAGCCCCCGGGACAGGCGGGCCGGGGAGCTGTTTTTT
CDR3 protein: CASSPRDRRAGELFF

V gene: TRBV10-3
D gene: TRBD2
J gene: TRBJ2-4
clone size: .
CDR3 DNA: TGTGCCATCAGTGATGGGGCTAGCGGGAGTAACATTCAGTACTTC
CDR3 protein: CAISDGASGSNIQYF